Listed below are T cell receptor beta chains from one sample, sequenced in a study of blood T cell repertoires in COVID-19. Data came from immunoSEQ multiplex PCR; TCRdb stores just in-frame clones and leaves some out. The table lists 250,000 or so clones, roughly 84% of them singletons. The material sequenced was peripheral blood. The receptors derive from a woman aged 40 to 50 who had recovered from COVID-19. The CDR3 runs from the conserved cysteine through the conserved F or W. The D gene is left open where the match is weak. Size is stated for part of the rows, as once, few or many counts, or as a class when the clone is expanded.

V gene: TRBV6-5; J gene: TRBJ2-1; D gene: NA; clone size: NA; CDR3 DNA: TGTGCCAGCAGTTACTTTCTTAACCGGGATCAGCAGTTCTTC; CDR3 protein: CASSYFLNRDQQFF
V gene: TRBV5-1; J gene: TRBJ1-1; D gene: NA; clone size: NA; CDR3 DNA: TGCGCCAGCAGCCCCACAATGAACACTGAAGCTTTCTTT; CDR3 protein: CASSPTMNTEAFF
V gene: TRBV5-1; J gene: TRBJ2-2; D gene: TRBD1; clone size: once; CDR3 DNA: TGCGCCAGCAGAGGTCGGCAGGGGGACACCGGGGAGCTGTTTTTT; CDR3 protein: CASRGRQGDTGELFF
V gene: TRBV19; J gene: TRBJ1-2; D gene: TRBD1; clone size: NA; CDR3 DNA: TGTGCCAGTAGCAGAGGGGGCCAAGAGAACTATGGCTACACCTTC; CDR3 protein: CASSRGGQENYGYTF
V gene: TRBV3-1/TRBV3-2; J gene: TRBJ1-1; D gene: NA; clone size: NA; CDR3 DNA: TGTGCCAGCAGAGATACAGGAAACACTGAAGCTTTCTTT; CDR3 protein: CASRDTGNTEAFF
V gene: TRBV5-5; J gene: TRBJ1-1; D gene: NA; clone size: NA; CDR3 DNA: TGTGCCAGCAGCTTGGGGGTACAGGGTGGCACTGAAGCTTTCTTT; CDR3 protein: CASSLGVQGGTEAFF
V gene: TRBV6-5; J gene: TRBJ2-2; D gene: NA; clone size: NA; CDR3 DNA: TGTGCCAGCACCCCGGGACAAGACACCGGGGAGCTGTTTTTT; CDR3 protein: CASTPGQDTGELFF
V gene: TRBV5-6; J gene: TRBJ2-7; D gene: TRBD1; clone size: NA; CDR3 DNA: TGTGCCAGCAGCAAGGACAGGGGGGTCGTCTACGAGCAGTACTTC; CDR3 protein: CASSKDRGVVYEQYF
V gene: TRBV7-9; J gene: TRBJ2-4; D gene: TRBD1; clone size: NA; CDR3 DNA: TGTGCCAGCAGCTTCGCAGGGGGAAACATTCAGTACTTC; CDR3 protein: CASSFAGGNIQYF
V gene: TRBV28; J gene: TRBJ1-5; D gene: TRBD1; clone size: NA; CDR3 DNA: TGTGCCAGTGGGACAGTCAAACAGCCCCAGCATTTT; CDR3 protein: CASGTVKQPQHF
V gene: TRBV30; J gene: TRBJ2-1; D gene: NA; clone size: NA; CDR3 DNA: TGTGCCTGGAGTGTATCTGGCCCCAGTGAGCAGTTCTTC; CDR3 protein: CAWSVSGPSEQFF
V gene: TRBV6-2/TRBV6-3; J gene: TRBJ2-1; D gene: NA; clone size: NA; CDR3 DNA: TGTGCCAGCAGTTACGAAATCCGGGAGCAGTTCTTC; CDR3 protein: CASSYEIREQFF
V gene: TRBV18; J gene: TRBJ1-2; D gene: TRBD1; clone size: NA; CDR3 DNA: TGTGCCAGCTCACCAATGGGACAGCTTCTCTATGGCTACACCTTC; CDR3 protein: CASSPMGQLLYGYTF
V gene: TRBV7-9; J gene: TRBJ1-5; D gene: NA; clone size: NA; CDR3 DNA: TGTGCCAGCAGCTTAACCCCAGGTGAGGGGGATCAGCCCCAGCATTTT; CDR3 protein: CASSLTPGEGDQPQHF
V gene: TRBV6-5; J gene: TRBJ1-5; D gene: NA; clone size: NA; CDR3 DNA: TGTGCCAGCAGTTTACCGGGTAGCAATCAGCCCCAGCATTTT; CDR3 protein: CASSLPGSNQPQHF
V gene: TRBV27; J gene: TRBJ2-3; D gene: TRBD2; clone size: NA; CDR3 DNA: TGTGCCAGCAGTTTCTTTGCGGGGGGCACAGATACGCAGTATTTT; CDR3 protein: CASSFFAGGTDTQYF
V gene: TRBV19; J gene: TRBJ1-2; D gene: TRBD1; clone size: NA; CDR3 DNA: TGTGCCAGTAGTACGAGGACAGGGAATAACTATGGCTACACCTTC; CDR3 protein: CASSTRTGNNYGYTF
V gene: TRBV5-4; J gene: TRBJ1-2; D gene: NA; clone size: NA; CDR3 DNA: TGTGCCAGCAGGGGGCCTAACTATGGCTACACCTTC; CDR3 protein: CASRGPNYGYTF
V gene: TRBV28; J gene: TRBJ1-5; D gene: NA; clone size: once; CDR3 DNA: TGTGCCAGCAGCCCTGGGGCAGTATTCGCTAATGGGCATTTT; CDR3 protein: CASSPGAVFANGHF
V gene: TRBV6-1; J gene: TRBJ1-6; D gene: NA; clone size: few; CDR3 DNA: TGTGCCAGCAGTGAACGTCACGGGGATTCACCCCTCCACTTT; CDR3 protein: CASSERHGDSPLHF
V gene: TRBV3-1/TRBV3-2; J gene: TRBJ1-1; D gene: NA; clone size: NA; CDR3 DNA: TGTGCCAGCAGCCAAGAAGGGGCCGGAATGAACACTGAAGCTTTCTTT; CDR3 protein: CASSQEGAGMNTEAFF
V gene: TRBV9; J gene: TRBJ1-3; D gene: NA; clone size: NA; CDR3 DNA: TGTGCCAGCAGCACCACAGGGTCCAGCTCTGGAAACACCATATATTTT; CDR3 protein: CASSTTGSSSGNTIYF
V gene: TRBV19; J gene: TRBJ2-3; D gene: TRBD1; clone size: NA; CDR3 DNA: TGTGCCAGTAGTATCGGGACAGGGACTACAGATACGCAGTATTTT; CDR3 protein: CASSIGTGTTDTQYF
V gene: TRBV5-1; J gene: TRBJ2-7; D gene: TRBD1; clone size: NA; CDR3 DNA: TGCGCCAGCAGCCCGACCCCTCCGGGACAGGGGGACGAGCAGTACTTC; CDR3 protein: CASSPTPPGQGDEQYF
V gene: TRBV7-9; J gene: TRBJ2-3; D gene: TRBD1; clone size: NA; CDR3 DNA: TGTGCCAGCAGCCCTCAGACAGGGAACCTCAAGCGAGATACGCAGTATTTT; CDR3 protein: CASSPQTGNLKRDTQYF
V gene: TRBV11-3; J gene: TRBJ1-4; D gene: NA; clone size: NA; CDR3 DNA: TGTGCCAGCAGCCCTGCCGGGCCCACGGGAGAAAAACTGTTTTTT; CDR3 protein: CASSPAGPTGEKLFF
V gene: TRBV10-3; J gene: TRBJ2-3; D gene: NA; clone size: NA; CDR3 DNA: TGTGCCATCAGTGACCTCCAGCGGCTAGGCACAGATACGCAGTATTTT; CDR3 protein: CAISDLQRLGTDTQYF
V gene: TRBV6-5; J gene: TRBJ2-5; D gene: TRBD1; clone size: NA; CDR3 DNA: TGTGCCAGCAGTTACACAACAGGGGTGGGGACCCAGTACTTC; CDR3 protein: CASSYTTGVGTQYF
V gene: TRBV28; J gene: TRBJ1-4; D gene: TRBD1; clone size: once; CDR3 DNA: TGTGCCACCAGCTCGGGACAGATGGTGGAAAAACTGTTTTTT; CDR3 protein: CATSSGQMVEKLFF
V gene: TRBV4-1; J gene: TRBJ1-5; D gene: NA; clone size: NA; CDR3 DNA: TGCGCCAGCAGCCAAGAAGTCGTAGGCAATCAGCCCCAGCATTTT; CDR3 protein: CASSQEVVGNQPQHF
V gene: TRBV7-9; J gene: TRBJ2-4; D gene: TRBD1; clone size: once; CDR3 DNA: TGTGCCAGCAGCCCCGTTGGTGTGACCGGGACAGAAGAAAACATTCAGTACTTC; CDR3 protein: CASSPVGVTGTEENIQYF
V gene: TRBV19; J gene: TRBJ1-4; D gene: NA; clone size: NA; CDR3 DNA: TGTGCCAGTCAAGGAGCGGCAACTAATGAAAAACTGTTTTTT; CDR3 protein: CASQGAATNEKLFF
V gene: TRBV5-4; J gene: TRBJ2-7; D gene: NA; clone size: NA; CDR3 DNA: TGTGCCAGCAGCCCCCGGACAGAAGGTGACGAGCAGTACTTC; CDR3 protein: CASSPRTEGDEQYF
V gene: TRBV3-1/TRBV3-2; J gene: TRBJ2-2; D gene: TRBD1; clone size: once; CDR3 DNA: TGTGCCAGCAGCCAGTGGACAGGAGCCAACACCGGGGAGCTGTTTTTT; CDR3 protein: CASSQWTGANTGELFF
V gene: TRBV2; J gene: TRBJ2-7; D gene: TRBD1; clone size: few; CDR3 DNA: TGTGCCAGCAGTGCCGACAGGGTCGGGTACGAGCAGTACTTC; CDR3 protein: CASSADRVGYEQYF
V gene: TRBV10-3; J gene: TRBJ2-7; D gene: NA; clone size: NA; CDR3 DNA: TGTGCCATCAGCGACGGGACACCCGAGCAGTACTTC; CDR3 protein: CAISDGTPEQYF
V gene: TRBV29-1; J gene: TRBJ1-1; D gene: TRBD1; clone size: NA; CDR3 DNA: TGCAGCGTGACCATGACAGGGAGGACTGAAGCTTTCTTT; CDR3 protein: CSVTMTGRTEAFF
V gene: TRBV10-3; J gene: TRBJ2-5; D gene: TRBD2; clone size: NA; CDR3 DNA: TGTGCCATCAGTGAGTCGACGGTGCGGGGGAGGGAGACCCAGTACTTC; CDR3 protein: CAISESTVRGRETQYF
V gene: TRBV19; J gene: TRBJ2-5; D gene: NA; clone size: NA; CDR3 DNA: TGTGCCAGTAGATTTCGCGTCCAAGAGACCCAGTACTTC; CDR3 protein: CASRFRVQETQYF
V gene: TRBV18; J gene: TRBJ1-5; D gene: NA; clone size: few; CDR3 DNA: TGTGCCAGCTCACCAAACGGCGACCGGGTTTTCCAGCCCCAGCATTTT; CDR3 protein: CASSPNGDRVFQPQHF
V gene: TRBV28; J gene: TRBJ1-2; D gene: TRBD1; clone size: NA; CDR3 DNA: TGTGCCAGCAGACCCCAGGACAGGTATGGCTACACCTTC; CDR3 protein: CASRPQDRYGYTF
V gene: TRBV28; J gene: TRBJ2-1; D gene: TRBD1; clone size: NA; CDR3 DNA: TGTGCCAGCAGTTTGGGGACAGGGTACAATGAGCAGTTCTTC; CDR3 protein: CASSLGTGYNEQFF
V gene: TRBV5-1; J gene: TRBJ2-2; D gene: TRBD1; clone size: NA; CDR3 DNA: TGCGCCAGCAGCTTGGGGGGACAGGGCACCGGGGAGCTGTTTTTT; CDR3 protein: CASSLGGQGTGELFF
V gene: TRBV20-1; J gene: TRBJ2-1; D gene: NA; clone size: NA; CDR3 DNA: TGCAGTGCTAGTGGGAGGCCCGGCTACAATGAGCAGTTCTTC; CDR3 protein: CSASGRPGYNEQFF